The clone carrying this T cell receptor beta chain was seen repeatedly, ten times or more. Its specificity is unknown. The CDR3 totals 13 residues. CDR1 and CDR2 from the germline V gene are MNHNS and SASEGT. V lost 8 bases and J lost 7; bases outside the gene matches: 8. This specimen comes from a study of blood T cells in healthy people across ages. The study's findings and limits: CMV status of donors was not determined, possibly confounding expanded clonotype changes.

PCR was performed a second time for about 6 to 12 cycles using a sample-barcoded 5' primer and a J-beta primer mix. TCRdb called the 5' RACE reads again in MiXCR, with one record for every CDR3 protein. The repertoire holds roughly 1.9 million distinct CDR3 sequences, with about 39% as singletons. This sequence originates from a human donor in good health. The genes are TRBV6-1 and TRBJ1-5, with TRBD1 matching over 7 bases. Sequencing was performed on blood. In nucleotides, the CDR3 is TGTGCCAGCGGGGACAGCGAGGTCCAGCCCCAGCATTTT. Amino acid sequence: CASGDSEVQPQHF.